Shown below are 14 T cell receptor beta chains from a single sample sequenced in a study of follicular helper T cells after annual influenza vaccination. As to time point: 2015-2016 season, pre-vaccination. Libraries were prepared by immunoSEQ multiplex PCR; TCRdb keeps only in-frame clonotypes and omits some of them. The sample contains 9,000 to 10,000 clones, roughly 89% of which appear only once. Sequences were derived from CXCR5+ CD38- circulating T follicular helper cells from blood, sampled on the day of influenza vaccination. Subset of the sample: circulating Tfh, non-naive CD4+CXCR5+PD-1+ (ICOS+CD38+ or ICOS-CD38-). These receptors came from an adult who received the influenza vaccine.

The chain combines TRBV25-1 with TRBJ1-2; tentative D call: TRBD1 (5 bases). V gave up 0 bases and J gave up 7 bases, with 12 bases separating them. Germline assignment: CDR1 MGHDK and CDR2 SYGVNS. The CDR3 loop spans 14 amino acids. CDR3 in DNA: TGTGCCAGCAGTGAATACGGCGGGGCGTTTGGCTACACCTTC. It translates to CASSEYGGAFGYTF.

The genes are TRBV10-1 and TRBJ1-1; 8 nucleotides match TRBD1. The CDR3 totals 18 residues. Germline V gives CDR1 WNHNN, CDR2 SYGVQD (reference sequence). J lost 3 bases, V lost 4 bases, and 16 bases had no gene match. DNA for the CDR3: TGCGCCAGCAGTGGATCCTTTGGACAGGGCTTCCTCGACACTGAAGCTTTCTTT. Translation gives CASSGSFGQGFLDTEAFF.

The chain employs TRBV4-2 and TRBJ2-3, with D unclear. The CDR3 extends over 12 amino acids. With 1 base removed from V and 3 bases from J, the gap between germline ends came to 2 bases. Germline loops: CDR1 LGHNA, CDR2 YNFKEQ. This chain's CDR3 is CASSQATDTQYF. The CDR3 bases are TGTGCCAGCAGCCAAGCAACAGATACGCAGTATTTT.

The chain employs TRBV6-4 and TRBJ2-2; weak D call: TRBD2 (5 bases). V lost 11 bases and J lost 0, with 16 bases in between. In germline, CDR1 is MRHNA, CDR2 SNTAGT. CDR3 length equals 15 residues. The CDR3 region has the DNA TGTGCCTCAGAGGTCCGGGATCCGAACACCGGGGAGCTGTTTTTT. The encoded protein is CASEVRDPNTGELFF.

The chain uses TRBV5-1 and TRBJ1-1; 9 positions match TRBD1. V trimming: 4 bases; J trimming: 3 bases; junction bases outside the gene matches: 1. Germline V CDR1 and CDR2: SGHRS, YFSETQ. The CDR3 runs 13 residues. The CDR3 nucleotides read TGCGCCAGCAGCCGGACAGGGGACACTGAAGCTTTCTTT. Its translation: CASSRTGDTEAFF.

V is TRBV5-4 and J is TRBJ1-2; D unclear. Germline V gene lookup returns CDR1 SGHNT and CDR2 YYREEE (reference sequence). Trimming pared 7 bases from V and 4 bases from J, leaving 23 bases between. This CDR3 spans 16 amino acids. The CDR3 loop is CASAHRIPGKTYGYTF. CDR3 coding DNA: TGTGCCAGCGCCCATCGCATACCAGGAAAGACCTATGGCTACACCTTC.

The chain recombines TRBV18 with TRBJ2-1, with TRBD1 matching 9 bases. The germline V gene encodes CDR1 KGHSH and CDR2 LQKENI. V trimming: 2 bases; J trimming: 8 bases; junction bases outside the gene matches: 7. There are 15 residues in the CDR3. The CDR3 region has the DNA TGTGCCAGCTCACCAACCAGACAGGGGGGGGATGAGCAGTTCTTC. As protein: CASSPTRQGGDEQFF.

This chain connects TRBV7-8 to TRBJ2-2; 9 positions match TRBD2. CDR1 SGHVS and CDR2 FQNEAQ come from the germline V gene. The CDR3 is made up of 16 amino acids. Trimming took 2 bases from V and 4 from J; bases not matched to a gene: 5. In DNA, the CDR3 is TGTGCCAGCAGCTTAAATGCGGGGGGGTCCACCGGGGAGCTGTTTTTT. Protein: CASSLNAGGSTGELFF.

This rearrangement joins TRBV19 to TRBJ1-3, with TRBD1 as a possible D gene (6 bases). The CDR3 contains 13 residues. The germline V gene encodes CDR1 LNHDA and CDR2 SQIVND (reference sequence). V lost 8 bases and J lost 2, with 10 bases in between. In nucleotides, the CDR3 is TGTGCCAGTTTGACAGGAGCTGGAAACACCATATATTTT. Translated: CASLTGAGNTIYF.

A remark on this clone: Sequence at one end of the junction differs from germline and may be a read error. The chain recombines TRBV5-1 with TRBJ2-2, with a possible D match to TRBD1 (5 bases). The CDR3 extends over 16 amino acids. Germline V gene data show CDR1 as SGHRS and CDR2 as YFSETQ. The CDR3 sequence: CASMVSTGSNIGELFF. CDR3 bases: TGCGCCAGCATGGTTAGCACAGGTTCGAACATCGGGGAGCTGTTTTTT.

V gene TRBV7-8 combines with J gene TRBJ2-3; D is ambiguous. CDR3 length: 14 amino acids. Looked up from germline, CDR1 is SGHVS and CDR2 is FQNEAQ. V was pared by 4 bases and J by 0 bases, with 8 bases between. The chain's CDR3 is CASSSHFSTDTQYF. DNA for the CDR3: TGTGCCAGCAGCTCACACTTCAGCACAGATACGCAGTATTTT.

The rearrangement uses TRBV6-5 and TRBJ1-5; no firm D call. In germline, CDR1 is MNHEY, CDR2 SVGAGI. The CDR3 is 13 amino acids. Trimming took off 0 bases at V and 7 bases at J, with 7 bases between the two ends. CDR3 in amino acids: CASSYSTLQPQHF. In nucleotides, the CDR3 is TGTGCCAGCAGTTACTCGACTCTACAGCCCCAGCATTTT.

This CDR3 reads CASRDSLYNEQFF. CDR3 DNA sequence: TGTGCCAGCCGGGACAGCCTATACAATGAGCAGTTCTTC. J is TRBJ2-1 and V is TRBV19, with TRBD1 matching over 7 bases. CDR1 is LNHDA and CDR2 is SQIVND in the germline V gene (reference sequence). Germline trimming cut 9 bases from V and 4 bases from J; bases unmatched to any gene: 6. The CDR3 consists of 13 residues.

The table lists this clone with a count of one. The chain has TRBV6-5 and TRBJ2-7; no reliable D call. Trimming took 5 bases from V and 7 from J, leaving 15 bases between them. The CDR3 runs 13 residues. Germline CDR1 and CDR2: MNHEY and SVGAGI. The CDR3, as DNA: TGTGCCAGCAGTGACGTCGTTTCTGGGGAGCAGTACTTC. It encodes CASSDVVSGEQYF.